These 3 T cell receptor beta chains originate from one sample sequenced in a study of blood T cell repertoires in COVID-19. Produced via immunoSEQ multiplex PCR; TCRdb's table is partial and in-frame only. The table includes a few hundred thousand clones, 70% to 90% detected once. The specimen sequenced was PBMCs or T cells enriched from blood (not recorded which). The source is a woman aged 40 to 49 who had recovered from COVID-19.

The chain combines TRBV9 with TRBJ1-2; TRBD1 agrees at 7 bases. CDR3 size: 12 residues. Looked up from germline, CDR1 is SGDLS and CDR2 is YYNGEE. Losses at the gene ends were 4 bases for V and 9 bases for J; bases not matched to a gene: 6. The CDR3 here is CASSPGTASYTF. Written as DNA, the CDR3 is TGTGCCAGCAGCCCAGGGACAGCTAGCTACACCTTC.

CDR3 nucleotide sequence: TGTGCCAGTAGTCCCCCAGGGGGCTATAATTCACCCCTCCACTTT. It is translated as CASSPPGGYNSPLHF. This chain uses TRBV19 with TRBJ1-6, with TRBD1 matching over 7 bases. CDR1 is LNHDA, CDR2 SQIVND, per germline (reference sequence). This CDR3 has 15 amino acids. The V and J ends lost 5 bases and 3 bases, in that order; junction bases with no gene match: 4.

The V and J genes are TRBV2 and TRBJ2-7; TRBD2 aligns across 7 bases. V trimming: 5 bases; J trimming: 6 bases; junction bases outside the gene matches: 4. Germline CDR1 is SNHLY and CDR2 is FYNNEI. This CDR3 is built from 12 residues. The CDR3 here is CASSWGGTEQYF. The CDR3, as DNA: TGTGCCAGCAGTTGGGGGGGTACCGAGCAGTACTTC.